This is a list of T cell receptor beta chains from one sample in a study of blood T cell repertoires in COVID-19. Some clones are missing from TCRdb's copy, which holds only in-frame ones; the method was immunoSEQ multiplex PCR. Altogether tens of thousands of clones are present, about 86% being singletons, with the ten largest covering 10% to 15%. The sequencing input was peripheral blood. These receptors came from a man between 65 and 79 years old with active COVID-19. Both conserved end residues are part of each CDR3.

v_gene | CDR3aa
TRBV6-2/TRBV6-3 | CASSYSAGLLGYTF
TRBV10-3 | CAISEGGWDYGYTF
TRBV21-1 | CASSRESCPYNEQFF
TRBV29-1 | CSVDGGIDGYTF
TRBV6-4 | CASSDDGGALDTQYF
TRBV25-1 | CASSEYPEGTEAFF
TRBV7-9 | CASSHPGQRETQYF
TRBV6-5 | CASSSTGNYGYTF
TRBV27 | CASSQLTGSVAGYTF
TRBV4-3 | CASSQELTGGNEKLFF
TRBV7-2 | CASSLVALAGGPFVETQYF
TRBV5-6 | CASSLNRRYTF
TRBV5-1 | CASSLGGAGLQPQHF
TRBV14 | CASSQQDRMLPQETQYF
TRBV6-5 | CASYLNRPYNEQFF
TRBV7-9 | CASSLAEGAAYEQYF
TRBV4-2 | CASSQDTQGYSPLHF
TRBV7-2 | CASSPRGQGHQPQHF
TRBV28 | CASSLRAEQYF
TRBV27 | CASRPGTGPYEQYF
TRBV7-2 | CASSLTGNTEAFF